This T cell receptor beta chain is drawn from a study of monozygotic twins with inflammatory bowel disease (dated by TCRdb to between 2019 and 2020). Regarding the study in general: The complete study included approximately 30 monozygotic twin pairs: 19 IBD-discordant Danish pairs and nine German pairs, of which four were IBD-concordant and five were IBD-discordant. The search for disease-associated traits relied mainly on comparing, within discordant pairs, IBD patients with their genetically identical healthy co-twins. Each individual had, on average, about 151 000 unique TCRalpha sequences and 181 000 unique TCRbeta sequences available for analysis. Broader findings and caveats from the paper: IBD patients shared fewer clonotypes with other individuals than healthy twins did, most markedly in patients showing signs of disease activity. Differing immunosuppressive treatments among patients may have added background noise and inter-individual variability to the repertoires. Measured by the inverse Simpson index, TCRbeta repertoire diversity was lower in IBD patients than in their healthy co-twins. No single strong signal or clonotype linked to IBD turned up in the results, so the idea that one exists was not supported. No difference in repertoire similarity was observed between concordant and discordant twins, possibly owing to limited statistical power. The analysis was unable to tell different T cell subtypes apart.

Points on this clonotype: Its binding antigen is unknown.

In the germline V gene, CDR1 corresponds to SGHRS and CDR2 to YFSETQ. From cysteine to phenylalanine, the CDR3 is 11 amino acids long. There is no recorded DNA. Libraries were constructed by 5' RACE. Preparation of each TCR library used approximately 3,500 ng of total RNA. For each sample, cDNA was synthesized in eight separate reactions using SMARTScribe reverse transcriptase. During cDNA synthesis, template switching was used to introduce unique molecular identifiers that contained a 6-nucleotide sample barcode. Two nested PCRs of around 16 and 10 cycles amplified the TCRalpha and TCRbeta cDNA, and bead purification followed each PCR. Before amplification, the cDNA was treated with uracil DNA-glycosylase and purified using the QIAquick PCR purification kit. In the second PCR, Illumina TruSeq-compatible adapters and sample-specific barcodes were added. TapeStation and Qubit were used to check library quality and concentration, and around 5 ng of each library went into the pool. Sequencing of the pooled libraries was done on an Illumina HiSeq2500 single-index Rapid Run using custom sequencing primers and 2 x 100 bp reads. For the original study's pipeline: MiGEC version 1.2.6 was used for UMI-based consensus assembly, which corrected PCR and sequencing errors. MiXCR version 2.1.1 was used to carry out V(D)J alignment, clonotype assembly and CDR3 extraction. Gene usage, clonotype sharing and MAIT/NKT TCR abundance were normalised by analysing the top 1000, 10 000 and 20 000 clonotypes per sample. Diversity was computed as the inverse Simpson index with the vegan R package after downsampling to 27 000 UMIs. Paired Mann-Whitney U tests on discordant twin pairs were used, with Benjamini-Hochberg multiple-testing correction. Once TCRdb had reprocessed the reads, it stored one entry per CDR3 protein sequence and supplied no DNA. TCRdb, not the original authors, processed these V and J calls. The sample's table covers some 450,000 distinct CDR3 sequences. Around 2.4% of the sample comes from the top ten.

From each donor, a roughly 2.5 ml peripheral blood sample was collected into PAXgene tubes and stored at -80 degrees C. Total RNA was isolated from whole blood with the PAXgene blood miRNA kit on an automated QIAcube, without T cell sorting. Peripheral blood from monozygotic twin pairs concordant or discordant for inflammatory bowel disease was subjected to deep TCRalpha and TCRbeta repertoire profiling with unique molecular barcoding. Smoking habits were recorded for all twin pairs, and individuals were classified as current, former or never smokers. Sequenced sample: blood. This receptor chain uses TRBV5-1 and TRBJ2-7. This clonotype was sampled from a human donor with ulcerative colitis or Crohn's disease, or a healthy co-twin of an affected twin (not recorded which). The CDR3: CASSQIYEQYF.